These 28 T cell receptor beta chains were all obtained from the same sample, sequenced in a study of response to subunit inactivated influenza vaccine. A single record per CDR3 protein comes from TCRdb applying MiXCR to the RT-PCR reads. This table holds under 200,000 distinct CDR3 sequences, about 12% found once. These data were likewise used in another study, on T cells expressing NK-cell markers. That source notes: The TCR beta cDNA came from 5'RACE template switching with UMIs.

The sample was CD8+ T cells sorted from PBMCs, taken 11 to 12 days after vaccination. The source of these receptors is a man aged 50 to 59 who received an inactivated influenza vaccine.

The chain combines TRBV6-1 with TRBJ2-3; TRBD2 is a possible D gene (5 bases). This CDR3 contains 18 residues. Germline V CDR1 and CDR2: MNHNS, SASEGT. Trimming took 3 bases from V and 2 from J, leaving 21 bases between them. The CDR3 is CASSDIFTGREFTDTQYF. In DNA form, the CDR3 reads TGTGCCAGCAGTGATATCTTCACGGGGAGAGAATTCACAGATACGCAGTATTTT.

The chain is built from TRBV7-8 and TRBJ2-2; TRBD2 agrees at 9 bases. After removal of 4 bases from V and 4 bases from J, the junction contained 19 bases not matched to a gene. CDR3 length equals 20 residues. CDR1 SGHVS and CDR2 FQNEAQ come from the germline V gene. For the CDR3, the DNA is TGTGCCAGCAGCTCACCTAACGATATGTCTAGCGGGATAACCACCGGGGAGCTGTTTTTT. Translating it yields CASSSPNDMSSGITTGELFF.

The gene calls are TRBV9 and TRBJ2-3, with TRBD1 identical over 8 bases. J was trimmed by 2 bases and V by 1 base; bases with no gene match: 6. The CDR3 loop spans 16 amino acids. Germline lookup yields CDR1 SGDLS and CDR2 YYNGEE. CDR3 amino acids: CASSVQGARITDTQYF. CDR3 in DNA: TGTGCCAGCAGCGTACAGGGGGCGCGTATCACAGATACGCAGTATTTT.

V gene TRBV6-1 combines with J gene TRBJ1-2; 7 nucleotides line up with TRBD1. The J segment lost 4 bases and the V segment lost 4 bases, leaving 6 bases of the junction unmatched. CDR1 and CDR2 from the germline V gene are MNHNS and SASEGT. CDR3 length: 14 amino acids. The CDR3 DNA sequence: TGTGCCAGCAGTGCTTCGACAGGGATCTATGGCTACACCTTC. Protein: CASSASTGIYGYTF.

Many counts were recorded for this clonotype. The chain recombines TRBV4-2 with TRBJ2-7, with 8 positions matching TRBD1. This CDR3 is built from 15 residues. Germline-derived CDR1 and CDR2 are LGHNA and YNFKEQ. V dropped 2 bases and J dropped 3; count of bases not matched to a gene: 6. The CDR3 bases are TGTGCCAGCAGCCAAACAACAGGGGGATTCTACGAGCAGTACTTC. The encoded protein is CASSQTTGGFYEQYF.

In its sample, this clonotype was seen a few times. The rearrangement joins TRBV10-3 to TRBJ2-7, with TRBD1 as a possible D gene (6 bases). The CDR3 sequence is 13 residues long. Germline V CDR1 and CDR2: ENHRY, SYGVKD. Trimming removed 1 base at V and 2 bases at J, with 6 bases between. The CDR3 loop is CAISEWTAYEQYF. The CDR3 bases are TGTGCCATCAGTGAGTGGACAGCCTACGAGCAGTACTTC.

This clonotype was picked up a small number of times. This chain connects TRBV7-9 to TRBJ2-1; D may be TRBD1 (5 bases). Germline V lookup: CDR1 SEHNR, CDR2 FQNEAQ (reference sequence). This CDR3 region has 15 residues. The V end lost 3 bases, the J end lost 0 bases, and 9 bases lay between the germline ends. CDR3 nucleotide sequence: TGTGCCAGCAGCTTTACAGGAAGCTCCTACAATGAGCAGTTCTTC. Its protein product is CASSFTGSSYNEQFF.

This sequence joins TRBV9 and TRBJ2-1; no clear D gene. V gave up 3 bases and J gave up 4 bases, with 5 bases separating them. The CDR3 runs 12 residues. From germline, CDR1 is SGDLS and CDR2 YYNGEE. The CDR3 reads CASSGPYNEQFF. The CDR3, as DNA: TGTGCCAGCAGCGGACCGTACAATGAGCAGTTCTTC.

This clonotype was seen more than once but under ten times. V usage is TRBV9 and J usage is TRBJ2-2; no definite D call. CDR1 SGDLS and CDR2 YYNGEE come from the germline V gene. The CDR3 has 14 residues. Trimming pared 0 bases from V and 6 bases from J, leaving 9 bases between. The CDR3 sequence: CASSVASGSGELFF. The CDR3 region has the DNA TGTGCCAGCAGCGTAGCTTCCGGGTCCGGGGAGCTGTTTTTT. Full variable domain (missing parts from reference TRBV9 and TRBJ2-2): DSGVTQTPKHLITATGQRVTLRCSPRSGDLSVYWYQQSLDQGLQFLIQYYNGEERAKGNILERFSAQQFPDLHSELNLSSLELGDSALYFCASSVASGSGELFFGEGSRLTVL.

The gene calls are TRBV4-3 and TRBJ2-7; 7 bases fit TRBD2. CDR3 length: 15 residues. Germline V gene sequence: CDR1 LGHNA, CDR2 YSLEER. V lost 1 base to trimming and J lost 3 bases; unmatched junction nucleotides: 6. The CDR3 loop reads CASSQGGGSIYEQYF. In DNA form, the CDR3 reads TGCGCCAGCAGCCAAGGGGGCGGGAGTATCTACGAGCAGTACTTC.

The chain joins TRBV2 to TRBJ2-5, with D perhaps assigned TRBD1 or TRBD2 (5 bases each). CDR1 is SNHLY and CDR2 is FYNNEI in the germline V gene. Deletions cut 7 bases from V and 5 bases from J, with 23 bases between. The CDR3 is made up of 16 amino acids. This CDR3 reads CASTAPMTKEGETQYF. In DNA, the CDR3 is TGTGCCAGCACCGCCCCAATGACAAAAGAGGGGGAGACCCAGTACTTC.

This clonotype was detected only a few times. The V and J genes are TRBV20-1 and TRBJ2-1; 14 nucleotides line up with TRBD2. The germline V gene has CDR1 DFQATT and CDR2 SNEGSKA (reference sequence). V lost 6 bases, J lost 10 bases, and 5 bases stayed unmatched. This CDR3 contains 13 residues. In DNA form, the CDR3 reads TGCAGTGCCGGACTAGCGGGGGGCTGGGAGCAGTTCTTC. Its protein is CSAGLAGGWEQFF.

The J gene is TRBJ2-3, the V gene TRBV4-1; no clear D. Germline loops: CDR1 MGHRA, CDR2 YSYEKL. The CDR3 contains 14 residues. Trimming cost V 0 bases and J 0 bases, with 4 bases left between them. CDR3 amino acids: CASSQDRSTDTQYF. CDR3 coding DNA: TGCGCCAGCAGCCAAGACAGAAGCACAGATACGCAGTATTTT.

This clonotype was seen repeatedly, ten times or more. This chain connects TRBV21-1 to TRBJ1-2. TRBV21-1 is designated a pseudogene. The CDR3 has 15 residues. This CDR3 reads CASSKALRFFYGYTF. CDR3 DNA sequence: TGTGCCAGCAGCAAAGCGCTCCGATTCTTCTATGGCTACACCTTC.

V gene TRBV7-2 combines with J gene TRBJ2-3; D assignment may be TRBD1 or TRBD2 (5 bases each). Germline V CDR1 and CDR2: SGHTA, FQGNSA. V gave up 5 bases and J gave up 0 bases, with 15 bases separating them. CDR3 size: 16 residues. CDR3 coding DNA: TGTGCCAGCAGCCTTCTCCCGGGACGTAGCACAGATACGCAGTATTTT. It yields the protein CASSLLPGRSTDTQYF.

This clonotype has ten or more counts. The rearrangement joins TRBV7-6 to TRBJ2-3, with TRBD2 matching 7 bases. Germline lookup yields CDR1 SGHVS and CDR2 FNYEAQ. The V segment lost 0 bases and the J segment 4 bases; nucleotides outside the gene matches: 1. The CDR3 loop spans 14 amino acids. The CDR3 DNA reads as TGTGCCAGCAGCTTAGCGGGGGGGGCAGATACGCAGTATTTT. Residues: CASSLAGGADTQYF.

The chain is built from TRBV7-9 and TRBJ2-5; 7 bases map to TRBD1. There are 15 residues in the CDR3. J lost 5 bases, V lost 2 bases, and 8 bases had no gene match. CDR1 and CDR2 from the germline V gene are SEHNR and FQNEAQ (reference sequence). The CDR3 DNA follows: TGTGCCAGCAGCTTACGTCAGGGGGTAGTGGAGACCCAGTACTTC. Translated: CASSLRQGVVETQYF.

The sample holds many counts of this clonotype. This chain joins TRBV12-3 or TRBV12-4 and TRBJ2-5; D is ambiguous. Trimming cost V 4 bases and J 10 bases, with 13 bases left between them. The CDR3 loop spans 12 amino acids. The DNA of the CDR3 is TGTGCCAGCAGTTCCGCCGCTTTCGACCAGTACTTC. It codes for CASSSAAFDQYF.

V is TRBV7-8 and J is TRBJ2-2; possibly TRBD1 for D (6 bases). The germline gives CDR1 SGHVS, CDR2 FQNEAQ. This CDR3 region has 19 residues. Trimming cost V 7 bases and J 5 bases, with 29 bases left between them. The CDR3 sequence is CASTHPRAENRVLTGELFF. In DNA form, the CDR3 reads TGTGCCAGCACCCACCCCCGGGCTGAGAACAGGGTCTTGACCGGGGAGCTGTTTTTT. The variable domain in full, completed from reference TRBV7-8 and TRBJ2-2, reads GAGVSQSPRYKVAKRGQDVALRCDPISGHVSLFWYQQALGQGPEFLTYFQNEAQLDKSGLPSDRFFAERPEGSVSTLKIQRTQQEDSAVYLCASTHPRAENRVLTGELFFGEGSRLTVL.

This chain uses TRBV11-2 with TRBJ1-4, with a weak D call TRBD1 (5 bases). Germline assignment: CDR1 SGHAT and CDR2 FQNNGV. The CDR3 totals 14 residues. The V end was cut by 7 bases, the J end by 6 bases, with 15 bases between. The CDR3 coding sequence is TGTGCCAGCACCCTAGGGGCTCTAGATGAAAAACTGTTTTTT. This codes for CASTLGALDEKLFF.

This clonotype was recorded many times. The CDR3 sequence is CATSSHPAGQTYEQYF. The CDR3 DNA is TGTGCCACCAGCAGCCACCCGGCGGGACAGACCTACGAGCAGTACTTC. This chain uses TRBV15 with TRBJ2-7; D possibly corresponds to TRBD1 (7 bases). Between the trimmed V and J ends, which lost 3 bases and 2 bases, there was a span of 17 bases. This CDR3 is 16 amino acids long. The germline gives CDR1 LNHNV, CDR2 YYDKDF (reference sequence).

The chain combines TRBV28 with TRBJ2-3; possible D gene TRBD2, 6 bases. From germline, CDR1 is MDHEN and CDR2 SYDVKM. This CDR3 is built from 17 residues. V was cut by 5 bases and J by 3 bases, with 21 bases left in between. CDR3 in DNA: TGTGCCAGCAGTCAAGAGACAGCCCCGGAGGGGACAGATACGCAGTATTTT. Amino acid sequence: CASSQETAPEGTDTQYF.

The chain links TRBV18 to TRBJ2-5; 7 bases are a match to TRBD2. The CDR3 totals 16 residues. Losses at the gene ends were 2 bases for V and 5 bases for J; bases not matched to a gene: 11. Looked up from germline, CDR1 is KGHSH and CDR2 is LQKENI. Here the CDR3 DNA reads TGTGCCAGCTCACCAGAACCGAATAACGGGGGGGAGACCCAGTACTTC. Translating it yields CASSPEPNNGGETQYF.

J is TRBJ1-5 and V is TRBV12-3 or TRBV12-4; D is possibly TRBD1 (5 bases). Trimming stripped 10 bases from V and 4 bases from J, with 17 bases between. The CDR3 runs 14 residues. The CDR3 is CATTWDGQNQPQHF. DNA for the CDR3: TGTGCCACCACATGGGACGGCCAAAATCAGCCCCAGCATTTT.

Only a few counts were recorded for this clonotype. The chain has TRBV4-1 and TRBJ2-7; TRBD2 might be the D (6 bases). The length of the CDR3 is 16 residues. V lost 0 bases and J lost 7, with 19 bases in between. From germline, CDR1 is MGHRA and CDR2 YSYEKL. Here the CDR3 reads CASSQDSVGGFEEQYF. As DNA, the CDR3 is TGCGCCAGCAGCCAAGATTCCGTCGGGGGTTTCGAGGAGCAGTACTTC.

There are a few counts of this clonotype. Written as DNA, the CDR3 is TGTGCCAGCAGTTCAGAACCACGGGAGACCGGGGATTCACCCCTCCACTTT. The encoded protein is CASSSEPRETGDSPLHF. The V gene is TRBV6-5, the J gene TRBJ1-6; D uncertain. V shed 4 bases and J shed 8 bases, with 21 bases lying between them. CDR1 is MNHEY and CDR2 is SVGAGI in the germline V gene. This CDR3 contains 17 residues.

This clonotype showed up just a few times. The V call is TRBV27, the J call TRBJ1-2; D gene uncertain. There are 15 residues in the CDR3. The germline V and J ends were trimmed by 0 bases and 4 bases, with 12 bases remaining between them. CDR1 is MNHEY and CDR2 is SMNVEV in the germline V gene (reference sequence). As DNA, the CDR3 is TGTGCCAGCAGTTTATCGAAGGTCAGCTTCTATGGCTACACCTTC. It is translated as CASSLSKVSFYGYTF.

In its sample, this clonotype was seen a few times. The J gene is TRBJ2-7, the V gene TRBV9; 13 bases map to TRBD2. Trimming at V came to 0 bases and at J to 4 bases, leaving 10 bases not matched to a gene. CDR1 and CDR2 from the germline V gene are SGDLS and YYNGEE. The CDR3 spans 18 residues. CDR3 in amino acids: CASSVGLAGGPGAYEQYF. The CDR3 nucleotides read TGTGCCAGCAGCGTAGGACTAGCGGGGGGCCCGGGGGCATACGAGCAGTACTTC.